One sample yielded the 29 T cell receptor beta chains listed below, sequenced in a study of CD8 T cells in Susac syndrome. With random hexamers, reverse transcription was performed on about 0.5 to 1 ug of RNA. TCRdb re-called the immunoSEQ multiplex PCR reads through MiXCR, storing one row per CDR3 protein. This sample has about 210,000 distinct CDR3 sequences, with roughly 96% found just once. Sequencing was done on a sample of CD4+ T cells from PBMCs. The receptors originated from a human donor with multiple sclerosis.

V is TRBV27 and J is TRBJ2-5, with unresolved D. The CDR3 spans 14 residues. Germline V gives CDR1 MNHEY, CDR2 SMNVEV (reference sequence). The V end was cut by 6 bases, the J end by 5 bases, with 16 bases between. As DNA, the CDR3 is TGTGCCAGCAGCCCGACGCGCTTCGGTGAGACCCAGTACTTC. Its translation: CASSPTRFGETQYF.

The genes are TRBV20-1 and TRBJ2-3; maybe TRBD1 (5 bases). The germline V and J ends were trimmed by 0 bases and 5 bases, with 18 bases remaining between them. CDR1 DFQATT and CDR2 SNEGSKA come from the germline V gene (reference sequence). The CDR3 length is 16 residues. The CDR3 DNA sequence: TGCAGTGCTAGAGATCGTCGGGCAGGGTGGCGAGATACGCAGTATTTT. Translating gives CSARDRRAGWRDTQYF.

The rearrangement links TRBV29-1 to TRBJ2-2; 12 bases line up with TRBD1. From germline, CDR1 is SQVTM and CDR2 ANQGSEA. This CDR3 region has 14 residues. The trim removed 7 bases at V and 7 bases at J, leaving 7 bases unmatched. DNA for the CDR3: TGCAGCGCTCAGGGGACAGGGGGCATCGGGGAGCTGTTTTTT. Translated, it gives CSAQGTGGIGELFF.

Here the CDR3 reads CASSHRWRENTQYF. DNA for the CDR3: TGTGCCAGCAGCCATCGATGGAGGGAGAATACGCAGTATTTT. The genes are TRBV3-1 and TRBJ2-3, with a tentative D call TRBD2 (6 bases). Germline CDR1 LGHDT, CDR2 YNNKEL (reference sequence). This CDR3 spans 14 amino acids. V gave up 3 bases and J gave up 7 bases, with 14 bases separating them.

This sequence joins TRBV14 and TRBJ2-1; 12 nucleotides align to TRBD2. The length of the CDR3 is 17 residues. Per germline, CDR1 SGHDN and CDR2 FVKESK. Trimming cost V 4 bases and J 3 bases; bases outside gene matches: 7. The CDR3 DNA follows: TGTGCCAGCAGCCCGCTATCGACTAGCGGGGGCTACAATGAGCAGTTCTTC. This translates into CASSPLSTSGGYNEQFF.

The chain combines TRBV19 with TRBJ2-3; 9 bases map to TRBD1. Germline trimming cut 7 bases from V and 1 base from J; bases unmatched to any gene: 6. The CDR3 has 15 amino acids. Germline loops: CDR1 LNHDA, CDR2 SQIVND (reference sequence). CDR3 coding DNA: TGTGCCAGTACCAGACGGACAGGGGGCACAGATACGCAGTATTTT. Translated, it gives CASTRRTGGTDTQYF. Together with reference TRBV19 and TRBJ2-3, the CDR3 gives the full variable domain: DGGITQSPKYLFRKEGQNVTLSCEQNLNHDAMYWYRQDPGQGLRLIYYSQIVNDFQKGDIAEGYSVSREKKESFPLTVTSAQKNPTAFYLCASTRRTGGTDTQYFGPGTRLTVL.

The rearrangement uses TRBV20-1 and TRBJ2-4; no reliable D call. The CDR3 covers 14 residues. Trimming cost V 3 bases and J 0 bases, with 9 bases left between them. Germline V gives CDR1 DFQATT, CDR2 SNEGSKA (reference sequence). CDR3 protein: CSASPLIAKNIQYF. The DNA for the CDR3 is TGCAGTGCTAGTCCCTTGATAGCCAAAAACATTCAGTACTTC.

The chain recombines TRBV15 with TRBJ2-3, with TRBD1 identical over 7 bases. Germline CDR1 LNHNV, CDR2 YYDKDF (reference sequence). The CDR3 consists of 14 residues. V lost 2 bases, J lost 5 bases, and 4 bases stayed unmatched. The CDR3 sequence: CATSRPGQKDTQYF. As DNA, the CDR3 is TGTGCCACCAGCAGACCGGGACAGAAAGATACGCAGTATTTT.

The DNA of the CDR3 is TGCAGTGCTAGAGGCCTAACGTCCCCGCTAAATGAAAAACTGTTTTTT. Translating it yields CSARGLTSPLNEKLFF. The gene calls are TRBV20-1 and TRBJ1-4; no clear D gene. This CDR3 spans 16 amino acids. Trimming left V 1 base short and J 5 bases short, with 17 bases between. CDR1 and CDR2 from the germline V gene are DFQATT and SNEGSKA (reference sequence).

CDR3 protein: CASSWGFDHPDSYEQYF. Written as DNA, the CDR3 is TGTGCCAGCAGTTGGGGGTTCGATCACCCCGACTCCTACGAGCAGTACTTC. This rearrangement joins TRBV28 to TRBJ2-7; D tentatively fits TRBD1 or TRBD2 (5 bases each). The V end lost 4 bases, the J end lost 0 bases, and 19 bases lay between the germline ends. The CDR3 sequence is 17 residues long. Germline V gene data show CDR1 as MDHEN and CDR2 as SYDVKM.

CDR3 sequence (DNA): TGCAGCGTTGTGCTGGCAGGGAACACTGAAGCTTTCTTT. Translated, it gives CSVVLAGNTEAFF. The chain carries TRBV29-1 and TRBJ1-1, with D uncertain. CDR1 is SQVTM and CDR2 is ANQGSEA in the germline V gene. This CDR3 is built from 13 residues. V was pared by 4 bases and J by 1 base, with 10 bases between.

The chain joins TRBV7-9 to TRBJ1-2; tentative D call: TRBD1 (6 bases). V was pared by 3 bases and J by 2 bases, with 16 bases between. The CDR3 spans 16 residues. Germline V gives CDR1 SEHNR, CDR2 FQNEAQ (reference sequence). The CDR3, as DNA: TGTGCCAGCAGCTTCCTACCGACAGGACGGAACTATGGCTACACCTTC. Translation: CASSFLPTGRNYGYTF. The complete variable domain, with remaining parts taken from reference TRBV7-9 and TRBJ1-2, reads DTGVSQNPRHKITKRGQNVTFRCDPISEHNRLYWYRQTLGQGPEFLTYFQNEAQLEKSRLLSDRFSAERPKGSFSTLEIQRTEQGDSAMYLCASSFLPTGRNYGYTFGSGTRLTVV.

This clonotype appeared once. The chain uses TRBV20-1 and TRBJ2-1, with TRBD2 matching over 7 bases. V trimming: 1 base; J trimming: 0 bases; junction bases outside the gene matches: 3. The CDR3 sequence is 15 residues long. Looked up from germline, CDR1 is DFQATT and CDR2 is SNEGSKA (reference sequence). The CDR3 spells CSARVAGYSYNEQFF. CDR3 DNA sequence: TGCAGTGCTAGAGTAGCGGGTTACTCCTACAATGAGCAGTTCTTC.

The chain recombines TRBV5-4 with TRBJ2-3; no firm D call. This CDR3 region has 13 residues. Germline values: CDR1 SGHNT, CDR2 YYREEE (reference sequence). Trimming removed 3 bases from V and 5 bases from J, with 10 bases in between. The CDR3: CASSSSDVDTQYF. In nucleotides, the CDR3 is TGTGCCAGCAGCTCGTCGGATGTAGATACGCAGTATTTT.

The chain employs TRBV20-1 and TRBJ2-1; D is unresolved. Trimming removed 3 bases at V and 4 bases at J, with 13 bases between. Germline V CDR1 and CDR2: DFQATT, SNEGSKA (reference sequence). The CDR3 length is 14 residues. The CDR3 loop reads CSASGYQHYNEQFF. The CDR3 DNA follows: TGCAGTGCTAGCGGTTATCAGCATTACAATGAGCAGTTCTTC.

V gene TRBV30 combines with J gene TRBJ1-3; no reliable D call. V was pared by 3 bases and J by 1 base, with 7 bases between. The CDR3 length is 13 residues. Germline V lookup: CDR1 GTSNPN, CDR2 SVGIG (reference sequence). CDR3 protein: CAWREGSGNTIYF. CDR3 bases: TGTGCCTGGAGGGAGGGATCTGGAAACACCATATATTTT.

This clonotype was found once. The chain uses TRBV30 and TRBJ2-3, with TRBD1 identical over 8 bases. V lost 3 bases to trimming and J lost 2 bases; unmatched junction nucleotides: 10. CDR3 length equals 16 residues. Germline CDR1 is GTSNPN and CDR2 is SVGIG (reference sequence). CDR3 in amino acids: CAWSLTGATLTDTQYF. The CDR3 DNA is TGTGCCTGGAGCCTGACAGGGGCGACTCTCACAGATACGCAGTATTTT.

The chain joins TRBV30 to TRBJ1-1; no clear D gene. Germline CDR1 GTSNPN, CDR2 SVGIG (reference sequence). This CDR3 region has 9 residues. Trimming left V 5 bases short and J 8 bases short, with 6 bases between. As DNA, the CDR3 is TGTGCCTGGGGGGAGGAAGCTTTCTTT. Protein product: CAWGEEAFF.

The rearrangement joins TRBV27 to TRBJ2-7, with D possibly matching TRBD2 (6 bases). The CDR3 loop spans 15 amino acids. V lost 3 bases and J lost 3, with 15 bases in between. Germline V gene sequence: CDR1 MNHEY, CDR2 SMNVEV (reference sequence). The CDR3 DNA reads as TGTGCCAGCAGTTTGAGCGGGCCCCGGAACTACGAGCAGTACTTC. Translation: CASSLSGPRNYEQYF.

This chain links TRBV9 with TRBJ1-4; D gene unclear. CDR1 is SGDLS, CDR2 YYNGEE, per germline. Trimming removed 3 bases from V and 8 bases from J, with 8 bases in between. This CDR3 is 12 amino acids long. CDR3 DNA sequence: TGTGCCAGCAGCGCAGTGGAGGAAAAACTGTTTTTT. The encoded protein is CASSAVEEKLFF. The whole variable domain, filled in from reference TRBV9 and TRBJ1-4, reads DSGVTQTPKHLITATGQRVTLRCSPRSGDLSVYWYQQSLDQGLQFLIQYYNGEERAKGNILERFSAQQFPDLHSELNLSSLELGDSALYFCASSAVEEKLFFGSGTQLSVL.

V and J are TRBV25-1 and TRBJ2-2; 9 nucleotides align to TRBD1. Looked up from germline, CDR1 is MGHDK and CDR2 is SYGVNS. This CDR3 contains 16 residues. J lost 4 bases, V lost 6 bases, and 9 bases had no gene match. The CDR3 nucleotides read TGTGCCAGCAGCATTCCGGGACAGGGTATCACCGGGGAGCTGTTTTTT. Encoded protein: CASSIPGQGITGELFF.

J is TRBJ2-7 and V is TRBV28; 7 bases line up with TRBD2. There are 16 residues in the CDR3. V lost 4 bases, J lost 6 bases, and 15 bases stayed unmatched. The germline V gene has CDR1 MDHEN and CDR2 SYDVKM. The CDR3 loop reads CASSSGRWRELVEQYF. CDR3 nucleotide sequence: TGTGCCAGCAGTTCCGGAAGGTGGCGGGAGCTGGTCGAGCAGTACTTC.

The chain employs TRBV9 and TRBJ2-2; D call uncertain. CDR3 length: 14 residues. Germline values: CDR1 SGDLS, CDR2 YYNGEE. V was cut by 4 bases and J by 7 bases, with 14 bases left in between. As DNA, the CDR3 is TGTGCCAGCAGCAACCGACGGCTCGACGGGGAGCTGTTTTTT. Amino acid sequence: CASSNRRLDGELFF.

The gene calls are TRBV3-1 and TRBJ1-1; D remains unclear. There are 14 residues in the CDR3. V dropped 5 bases and J dropped 1 base, with 11 bases sitting between them. Germline assignment: CDR1 LGHDT and CDR2 YNNKEL (reference sequence). Here the CDR3 DNA reads TGTGCCAGCAGCGTCGGACGGCCGAACACTGAAGCTTTCTTT. The encoded protein is CASSVGRPNTEAFF.

This clonotype was recorded once. The chain recombines TRBV12-3 or TRBV12-4 with TRBJ1-5, with a weak D call TRBD1 (5 bases). CDR3 size: 15 residues. The V end lost 2 bases, the J end lost 7 bases, and 15 bases lay between the germline ends. The CDR3 reads CASSLMAGSGQPQHF. The CDR3 coding sequence is TGTGCCAGCAGTTTAATGGCAGGGAGTGGACAGCCCCAGCATTTT.

V gene TRBV23-1 combines with J gene TRBJ1-2; the D gene is possibly TRBD1 (5 bases). TRBV23-1 is annotated as an ORF whose role is uncertain. V lost 6 bases and J lost 7, with 21 bases in between. There are 15 residues in the CDR3. CDR3 sequence (DNA): TGCGCCAGCAGCCCTGTCGTGGGGCGGCGGCTTGGCTACACCTTC. Protein: CASSPVVGRRLGYTF.

This chain's CDR3 is CSVSTGTSQETQYF. CDR3 nucleotides: TGCAGCGTTTCCACAGGGACCAGCCAAGAGACCCAGTACTTC. The chain recombines TRBV29-1 with TRBJ2-5, with D possibly TRBD1 on 6 matching bases. V dropped 5 bases and J dropped 1 base, with 14 bases sitting between them. This CDR3 has 14 residues. Germline loops: CDR1 SQVTM, CDR2 ANQGSEA.

CDR3 DNA: TGTGCCAGTAGTTTCAGGGCCGTCAACTATGGCTACACCTTC. Encoded protein: CASSFRAVNYGYTF. V and J are TRBV19 and TRBJ1-2; the D gene is possibly TRBD1 (5 bases). Deletions cut 5 bases from V and 2 bases from J, with 12 bases between. This CDR3 has 14 amino acids. CDR1 is LNHDA, CDR2 SQIVND, per germline (reference sequence).

The chain employs TRBV29-1 and TRBJ1-1; D unclear. This CDR3 has 12 residues. Trimming cost V 7 bases and J 1 base, with 10 bases left between them. Per the germline V gene, CDR1 is SQVTM and CDR2 is ANQGSEA. CDR3 bases: TGCAGCGCGTTGAGTCCGAACACTGAAGCTTTCTTT. Amino acid sequence: CSALSPNTEAFF.